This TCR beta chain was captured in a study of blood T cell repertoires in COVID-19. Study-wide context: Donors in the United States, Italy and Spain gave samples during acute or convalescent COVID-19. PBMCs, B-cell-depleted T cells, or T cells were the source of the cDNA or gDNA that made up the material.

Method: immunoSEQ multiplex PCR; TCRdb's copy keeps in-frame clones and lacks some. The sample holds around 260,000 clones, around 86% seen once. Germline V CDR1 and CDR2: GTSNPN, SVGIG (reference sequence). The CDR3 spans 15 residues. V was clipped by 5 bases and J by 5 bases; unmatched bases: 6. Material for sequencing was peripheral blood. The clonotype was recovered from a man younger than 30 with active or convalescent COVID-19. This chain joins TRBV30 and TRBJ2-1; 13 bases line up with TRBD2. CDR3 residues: CAWRKGTSGNNEQFF. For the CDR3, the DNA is TGTGCCTGGCGAAAGGGGACTAGCGGGAACAATGAGCAGTTCTTC.